This TCR beta chain appears in the sequencing data of a study of T cells after yellow fever vaccination. This clonotype was detected a few times. From the 5' RACE reads, TCRdb called clonotypes with MiXCR, one entry per CDR3 protein. The repertoire holds some 150,000 distinct CDR3 sequences, with about 11% as singletons. The sequenced sample was CD8+ T cells sorted from PBMCs, obtained 15 days after the yellow fever booster vaccination. This TCR came from a man younger than 30 who received the YFV17D yellow fever vaccine.

The chain's CDR3 is CASSSDQGAFGSPLHF. For the CDR3, the DNA is TGTGCCAGCAGCTCAGATCAGGGGGCGTTCGGATCACCCCTCCACTTT. J is TRBJ1-6 and V is TRBV7-8; TRBD1 aligns across 8 bases. V dropped 4 bases and J dropped 10; count of bases not matched to a gene: 12. Germline CDR1 reads SGHVS; CDR2 reads FQNEAQ. This CDR3 contains 16 residues.